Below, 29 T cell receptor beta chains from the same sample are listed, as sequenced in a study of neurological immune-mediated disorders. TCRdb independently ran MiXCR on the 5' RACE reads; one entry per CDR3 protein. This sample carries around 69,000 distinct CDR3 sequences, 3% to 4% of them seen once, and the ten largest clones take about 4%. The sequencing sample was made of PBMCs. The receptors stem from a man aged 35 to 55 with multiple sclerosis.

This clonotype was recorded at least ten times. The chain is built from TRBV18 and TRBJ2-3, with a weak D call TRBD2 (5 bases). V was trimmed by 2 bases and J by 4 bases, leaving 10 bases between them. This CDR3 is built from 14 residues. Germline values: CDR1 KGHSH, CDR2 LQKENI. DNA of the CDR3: TGTGCCAGCTCACCAGGGCTAGCAGCAGATACGCAGTATTTT. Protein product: CASSPGLAADTQYF.

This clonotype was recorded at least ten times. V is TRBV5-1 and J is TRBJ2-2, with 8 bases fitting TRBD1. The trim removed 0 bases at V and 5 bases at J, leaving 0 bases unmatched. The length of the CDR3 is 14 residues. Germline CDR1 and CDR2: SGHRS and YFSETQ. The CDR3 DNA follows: TGCGCCAGCAGCTTGGACAGGGGGACCGGGGAGCTGTTTTTT. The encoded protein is CASSLDRGTGELFF.

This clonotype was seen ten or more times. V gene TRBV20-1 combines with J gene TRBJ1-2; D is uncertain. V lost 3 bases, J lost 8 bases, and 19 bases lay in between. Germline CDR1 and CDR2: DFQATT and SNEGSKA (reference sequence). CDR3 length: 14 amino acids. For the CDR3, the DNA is TGCAGTGCTAGGAACCCGGGAGCGAGTCGAGGCTACACCTTC. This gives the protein CSARNPGASRGYTF.

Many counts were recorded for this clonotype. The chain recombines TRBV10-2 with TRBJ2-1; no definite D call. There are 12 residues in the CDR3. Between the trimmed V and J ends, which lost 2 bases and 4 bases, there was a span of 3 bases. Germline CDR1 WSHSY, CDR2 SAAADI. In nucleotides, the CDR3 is TGCGCCAGCAGTGAGGTTTACAATGAGCAGTTCTTC. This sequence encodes CASSEVYNEQFF.

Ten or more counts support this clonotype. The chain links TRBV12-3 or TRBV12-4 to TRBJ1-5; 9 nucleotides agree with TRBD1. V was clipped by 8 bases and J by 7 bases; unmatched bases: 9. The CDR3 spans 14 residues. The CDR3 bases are TGTGCCAGCTCAATGCAGGGGACAGGGCAGCCCCAGCATTTT. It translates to CASSMQGTGQPQHF.

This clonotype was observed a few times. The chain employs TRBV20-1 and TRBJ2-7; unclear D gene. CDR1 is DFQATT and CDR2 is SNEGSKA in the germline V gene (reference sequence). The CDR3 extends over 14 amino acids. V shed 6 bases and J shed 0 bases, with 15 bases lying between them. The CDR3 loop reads CSAIDGLSSYEQYF. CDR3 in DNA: TGCAGTGCCATAGACGGGTTAAGCTCCTACGAGCAGTACTTC.

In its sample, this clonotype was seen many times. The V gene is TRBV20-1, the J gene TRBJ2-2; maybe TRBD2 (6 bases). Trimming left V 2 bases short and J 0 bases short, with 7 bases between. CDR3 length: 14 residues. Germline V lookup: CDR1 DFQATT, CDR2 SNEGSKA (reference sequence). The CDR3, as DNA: TGCAGTGCTAGACCGGGAGCGAACACCGGGGAGCTGTTTTTT. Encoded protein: CSARPGANTGELFF.

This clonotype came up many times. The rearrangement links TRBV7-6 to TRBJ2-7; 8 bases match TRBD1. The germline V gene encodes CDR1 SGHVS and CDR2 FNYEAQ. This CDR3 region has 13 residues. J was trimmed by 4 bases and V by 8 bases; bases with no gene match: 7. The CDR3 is CASSQGALYEQYF. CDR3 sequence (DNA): TGTGCCAGCTCTCAGGGGGCGCTGTACGAGCAGTACTTC. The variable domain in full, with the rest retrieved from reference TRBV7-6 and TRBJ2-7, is GAGVSQSPRYKVTKRGQDVALRCDPISGHVSLYWYRQALGQGPEFLTYFNYEAQQDKSGLPNDRFSAERPEGSISTLTIQRTEQRDSAMYRCASSQGALYEQYFGPGTRLTVT.

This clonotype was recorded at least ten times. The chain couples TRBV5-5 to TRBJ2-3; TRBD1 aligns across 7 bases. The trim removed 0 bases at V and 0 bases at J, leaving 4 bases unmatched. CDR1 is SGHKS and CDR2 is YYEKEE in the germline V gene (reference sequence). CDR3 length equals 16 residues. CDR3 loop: CASSLAPGQSTDTQYF. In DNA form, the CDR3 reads TGTGCCAGCAGCTTGGCACCGGGACAGAGCACAGATACGCAGTATTTT.

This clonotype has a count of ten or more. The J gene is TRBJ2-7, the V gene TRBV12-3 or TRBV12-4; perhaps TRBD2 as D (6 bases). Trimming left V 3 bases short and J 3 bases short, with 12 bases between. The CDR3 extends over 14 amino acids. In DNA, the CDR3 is TGTGCCAGCAGTTTCCGGGAGATCGGCTACGAGCAGTACTTC. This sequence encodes CASSFREIGYEQYF.

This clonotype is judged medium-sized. CDR3 region: CASSNGQVLSYNSPLHF. The CDR3 coding sequence is TGCGCCAGCAGCAACGGACAGGTGCTCTCCTATAATTCACCCCTCCACTTT. The V and J genes are TRBV5-1 and TRBJ1-6; 7 bases align to TRBD1. CDR1 is SGHRS, CDR2 YFSETQ, per germline. The CDR3 spans 17 residues. The V and J ends lost 4 bases and 0 bases, in that order; junction bases with no gene match: 7. The full variable domain, its missing parts supplied by reference TRBV5-1 and TRBJ1-6, is KAGVTQTPRYLIKTRGQQVTLSCSPISGHRSVSWYQQTPGQGLQFLFEYFSETQRNKGNFPGRFSGRQFSNSRSEMNVSTLELGDSALYLCASSNGQVLSYNSPLHFGNGTRLTVT.

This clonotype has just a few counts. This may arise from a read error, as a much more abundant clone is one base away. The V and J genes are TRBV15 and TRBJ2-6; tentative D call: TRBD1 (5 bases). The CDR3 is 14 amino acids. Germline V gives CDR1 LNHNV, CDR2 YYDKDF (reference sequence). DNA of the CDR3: TGTGCCACCTCTGGACACTCTGGGGCCAAAGTCCTGACTTTC. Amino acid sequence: CATSGHSGAKVLTF.

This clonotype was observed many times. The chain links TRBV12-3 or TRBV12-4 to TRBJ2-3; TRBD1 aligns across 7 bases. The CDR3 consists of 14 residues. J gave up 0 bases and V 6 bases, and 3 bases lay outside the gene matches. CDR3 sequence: CASSWTGSTDTQYF. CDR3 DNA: TGTGCCAGCAGCTGGACAGGTAGCACAGATACGCAGTATTTT.

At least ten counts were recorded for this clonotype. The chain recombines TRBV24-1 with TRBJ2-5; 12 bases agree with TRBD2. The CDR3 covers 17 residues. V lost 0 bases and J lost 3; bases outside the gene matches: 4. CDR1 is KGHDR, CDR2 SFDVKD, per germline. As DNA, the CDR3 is TGTGCCACCAGTGATTTGGAGCTAGCGGGAGGGGAAGAGACCCAGTACTTC. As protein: CATSDLELAGGEETQYF.

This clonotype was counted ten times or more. The CDR3 nucleotides read TGCAGTGCTTCGAGCGGTGCCGCCACAGAGACCCAGTACTTC. Translated, it gives CSASSGAATETQYF. This rearrangement joins TRBV20-1 to TRBJ2-5; D may be TRBD2 (5 bases). The CDR3 has 14 amino acids. Trimming removed 5 bases from V and 4 bases from J, with 17 bases in between. Germline loops: CDR1 DFQATT, CDR2 SNEGSKA (reference sequence).

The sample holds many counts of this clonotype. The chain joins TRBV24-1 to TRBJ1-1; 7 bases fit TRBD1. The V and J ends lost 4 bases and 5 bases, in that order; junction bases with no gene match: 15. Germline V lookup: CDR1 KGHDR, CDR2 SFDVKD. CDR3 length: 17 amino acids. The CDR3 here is CATSEPNSGTDRTEAFF. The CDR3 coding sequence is TGTGCCACCAGTGAGCCTAACTCCGGGACAGATAGGACTGAAGCTTTCTTT.

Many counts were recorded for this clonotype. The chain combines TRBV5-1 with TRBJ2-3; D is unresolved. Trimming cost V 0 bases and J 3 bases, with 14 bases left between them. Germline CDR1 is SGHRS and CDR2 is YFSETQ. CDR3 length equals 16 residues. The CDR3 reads CASSLGYTKGTDTQYF. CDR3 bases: TGCGCCAGCAGCTTGGGTTATACGAAAGGAACAGATACGCAGTATTTT. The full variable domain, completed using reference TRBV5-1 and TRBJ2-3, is KAGVTQTPRYLIKTRGQQVTLSCSPISGHRSVSWYQQTPGQGLQFLFEYFSETQRNKGNFPGRFSGRQFSNSRSEMNVSTLELGDSALYLCASSLGYTKGTDTQYFGPGTRLTVL.

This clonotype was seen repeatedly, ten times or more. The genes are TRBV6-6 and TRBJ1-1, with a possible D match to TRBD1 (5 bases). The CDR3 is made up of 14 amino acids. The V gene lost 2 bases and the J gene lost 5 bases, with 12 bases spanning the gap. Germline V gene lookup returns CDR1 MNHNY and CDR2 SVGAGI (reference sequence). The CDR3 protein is CASSYPGTVTEAFF. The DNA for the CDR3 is TGTGCCAGCAGTTACCCAGGGACGGTTACTGAAGCTTTCTTT.

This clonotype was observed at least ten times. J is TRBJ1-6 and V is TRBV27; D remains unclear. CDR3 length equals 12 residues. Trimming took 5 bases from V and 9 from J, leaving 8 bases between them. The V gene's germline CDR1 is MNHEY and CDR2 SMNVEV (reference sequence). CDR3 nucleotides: TGTGCCAGCAGTCGACTTGGTTCACCCCTCCACTTT. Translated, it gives CASSRLGSPLHF.

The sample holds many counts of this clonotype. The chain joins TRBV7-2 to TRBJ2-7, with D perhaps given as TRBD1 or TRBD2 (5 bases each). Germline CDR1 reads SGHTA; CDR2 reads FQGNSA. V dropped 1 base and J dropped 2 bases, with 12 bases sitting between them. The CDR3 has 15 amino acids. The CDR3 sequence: CASSLGPRETYEQYF. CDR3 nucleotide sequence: TGTGCCAGCAGCTTAGGACCCAGGGAGACCTACGAGCAGTACTTC.

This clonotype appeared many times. The CDR3 bases are TGTGCCAGCAGCTTAAGCAGGAGCGTCTATGGCTACACCTTC. It codes for CASSLSRSVYGYTF. This rearrangement joins TRBV7-2 to TRBJ1-2; D call uncertain. Germline assignment: CDR1 SGHTA and CDR2 FQGNSA. This CDR3 has 14 amino acids. Trimming removed 2 bases from V and 4 bases from J, with 11 bases in between. The full variable domain, rest sourced from reference TRBV7-2 and TRBJ1-2, is GAGVSQSPSNKVTEKGKDVELRCDPISGHTALYWYRQSLGQGLEFLIYFQGNSAPDKSGLPSDRFSAERTGGSVSTLTIQRTQQEDSAVYLCASSLSRSVYGYTFGSGTRLTVV.

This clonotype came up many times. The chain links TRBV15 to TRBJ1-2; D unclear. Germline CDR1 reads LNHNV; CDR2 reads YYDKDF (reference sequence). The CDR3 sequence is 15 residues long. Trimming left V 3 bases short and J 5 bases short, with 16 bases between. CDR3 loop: CATSRAKVPTYGYTF. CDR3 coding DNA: TGTGCCACCAGCAGGGCCAAGGTCCCCACTTATGGCTACACCTTC.

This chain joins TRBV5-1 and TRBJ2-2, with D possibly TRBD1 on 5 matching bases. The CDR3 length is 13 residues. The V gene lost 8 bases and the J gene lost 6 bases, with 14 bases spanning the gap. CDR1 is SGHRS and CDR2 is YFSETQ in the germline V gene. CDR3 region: CASRTGSPGELFF. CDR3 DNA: TGCGCCAGTCGTACAGGTTCCCCCGGGGAGCTGTTTTTT.

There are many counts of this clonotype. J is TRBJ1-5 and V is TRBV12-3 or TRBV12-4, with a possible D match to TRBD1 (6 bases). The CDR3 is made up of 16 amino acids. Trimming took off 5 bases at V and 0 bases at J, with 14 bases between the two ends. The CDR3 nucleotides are TGTGCCAGCAGTGGGGGCCTGGGGCCTAGCAATCAGCCCCAGCATTTT. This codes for CASSGGLGPSNQPQHF.

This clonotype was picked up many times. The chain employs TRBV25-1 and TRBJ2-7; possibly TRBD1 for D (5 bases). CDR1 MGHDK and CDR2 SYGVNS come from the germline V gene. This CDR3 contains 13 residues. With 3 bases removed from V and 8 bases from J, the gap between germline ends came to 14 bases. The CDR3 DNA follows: TGTGCCAGCAGTGAGGACACTTATCAGAAGCAGTACTTC. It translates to CASSEDTYQKQYF.

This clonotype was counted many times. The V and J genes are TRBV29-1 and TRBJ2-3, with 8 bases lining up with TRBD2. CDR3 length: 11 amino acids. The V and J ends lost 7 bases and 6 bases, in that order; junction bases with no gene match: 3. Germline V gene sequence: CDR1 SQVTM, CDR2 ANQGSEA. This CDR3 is CSAAGGDTQYF. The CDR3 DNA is TGCAGCGCCGCGGGAGGTGATACGCAGTATTTT.

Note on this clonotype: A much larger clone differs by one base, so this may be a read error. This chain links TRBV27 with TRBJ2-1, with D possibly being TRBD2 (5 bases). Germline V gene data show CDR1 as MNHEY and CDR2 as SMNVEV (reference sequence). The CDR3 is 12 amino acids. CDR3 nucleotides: TGTGACAGCAGTTCCAGCGGCAGTGTGCAGTTCTTC. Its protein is CDSSSSGSVQFF.

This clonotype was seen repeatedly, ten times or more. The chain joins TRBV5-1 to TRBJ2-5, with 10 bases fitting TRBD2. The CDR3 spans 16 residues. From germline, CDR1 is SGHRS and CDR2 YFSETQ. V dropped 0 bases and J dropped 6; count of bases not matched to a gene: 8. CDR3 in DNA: TGCGCCAGCAGCTTGGGCAGCGGGGGGGCCGAGAAGACCCAGTACTTC. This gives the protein CASSLGSGGAEKTQYF.

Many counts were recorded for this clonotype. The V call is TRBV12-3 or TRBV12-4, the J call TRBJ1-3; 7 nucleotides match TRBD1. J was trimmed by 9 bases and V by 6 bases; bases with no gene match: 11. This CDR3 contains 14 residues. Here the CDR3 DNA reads TGTGCCAGCAGCCTCCAGACAGGGAAAGTCACCATATATTTT. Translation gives CASSLQTGKVTIYF.